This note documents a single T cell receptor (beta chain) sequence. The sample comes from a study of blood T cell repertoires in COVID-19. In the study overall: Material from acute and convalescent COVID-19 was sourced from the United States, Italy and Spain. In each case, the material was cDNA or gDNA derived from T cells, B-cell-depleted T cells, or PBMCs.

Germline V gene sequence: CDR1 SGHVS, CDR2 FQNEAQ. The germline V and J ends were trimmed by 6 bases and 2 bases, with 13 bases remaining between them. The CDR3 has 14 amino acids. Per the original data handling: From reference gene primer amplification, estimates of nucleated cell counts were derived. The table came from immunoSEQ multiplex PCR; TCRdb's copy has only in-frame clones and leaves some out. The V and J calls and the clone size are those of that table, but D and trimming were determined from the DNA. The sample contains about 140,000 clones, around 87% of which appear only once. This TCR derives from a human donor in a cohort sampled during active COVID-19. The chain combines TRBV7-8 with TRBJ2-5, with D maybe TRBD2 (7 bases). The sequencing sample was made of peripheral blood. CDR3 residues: CASRRGGGQETQYF. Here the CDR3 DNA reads TGTGCCAGCAGGCGAGGGGGGGGTCAAGAGACCCAGTACTTC.